This entry describes one TCR beta chain. The data were taken from a study of tumor-infiltrating lymphocytes in oesophageal squamous cell carcinoma. Germline CDR1 reads SGHAT; CDR2 reads FQDESV (reference sequence). This CDR3 contains 13 residues. TCRdb ran MiXCR on the PCR reads and lists one entry per CDR3 protein. The repertoire has approximately 15,000 distinct CDR3 sequences, over 45% of them found once; the top ten carry 15% to 25%. The V and J genes are TRBV11-1 and TRBJ2-5; D gene uncertain. The tail of the sequence fits TRBJ2-4 better, so the J call may be wrong. The sample comprised esophageal tumor tissue. This TCR was sampled from a male donor with esophageal squamous cell carcinoma. DNA of the CDR3: TGTGCCAGCAGCTTAGGGGTCAAAAACATTCAGTACTTC. It yields the protein CASSLGVKNIQYF.